This TCR beta chain was recorded in a study of control samples from healthy donors and cancer patients. The germline gives CDR1 SGHTA, CDR2 FQGNSA. CDR3 length: 12 residues. Deletions cut 4 bases from V and 4 bases from J, with 6 bases between. Data came from immunoSEQ multiplex PCR; TCRdb stores just in-frame clones and leaves some out. The table records 150,000 to 200,000 clones, about 94% of them present only once. The sequence was obtained from a woman in her thirties or forties in good health. The sample was blood. The chain recombines TRBV7-2 with TRBJ2-3; D ambiguous. The CDR3 DNA is TGTGCCAGCAGCTCTTTGGCAGATACGCAGTATTTT. It encodes CASSSLADTQYF.